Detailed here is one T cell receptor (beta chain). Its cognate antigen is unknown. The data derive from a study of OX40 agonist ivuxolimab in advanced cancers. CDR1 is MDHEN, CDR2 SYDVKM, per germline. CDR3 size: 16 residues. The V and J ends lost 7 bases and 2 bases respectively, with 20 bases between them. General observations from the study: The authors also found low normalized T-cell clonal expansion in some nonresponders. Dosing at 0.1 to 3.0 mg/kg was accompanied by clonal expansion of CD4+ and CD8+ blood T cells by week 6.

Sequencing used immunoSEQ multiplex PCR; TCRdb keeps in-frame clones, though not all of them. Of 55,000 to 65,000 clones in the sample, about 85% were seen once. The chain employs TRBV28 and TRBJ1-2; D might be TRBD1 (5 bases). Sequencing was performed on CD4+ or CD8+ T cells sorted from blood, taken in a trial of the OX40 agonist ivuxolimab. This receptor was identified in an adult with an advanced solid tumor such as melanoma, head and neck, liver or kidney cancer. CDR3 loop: CASTVIVAGTNYGYTF. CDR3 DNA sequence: TGTGCCAGCACCGTAATCGTAGCCGGGACGAACTATGGCTACACCTTC.